This T cell receptor beta chain originates from a study of low-dose radiotherapy and immunotherapy resistance in tumors. Germline trimming cut 5 bases from V and 8 bases from J; bases unmatched to any gene: 12. The CDR3 spans 14 residues. Germline CDR1 reads DFQATT; CDR2 reads SNEGSKA (reference sequence). This clonotype was seen many times. Specified time point: after trial treatment. Treatment defined: LDRT plus nivolumab, ipilimumab, low-dose cyclophosphamide and aspirin (RACIN trial). cDNA synthesis used a TRAV/TRBV-specific primer set for both chains. TCRs underwent 20 PCR cycles of amplification with a constant-region primer and V-primer adapter. Using its own MiXCR run on the reads, TCRdb lists one record per CDR3 protein. The sample includes around 84,000 distinct CDR3 sequences, 15% to 20% seen only once; the top ten take approximately 1.5%.

The sequencing here drew on PBMCs, taken after low-dose radiotherapy plus immunotherapy. This TCR derives from a male donor with prostate cancer. The chain combines TRBV20-1 with TRBJ1-2, with TRBD1 matching over 9 bases. In DNA form, the CDR3 reads TGCAGTGCTCCCGCCCGGACAGGGGCTGGAGGCTACACCTTC. Amino acids: CSAPARTGAGGYTF.